This TCR beta chain was documented in a study of T cell responses to AZD1222 COVID-19 vaccine (dated by TCRdb to 2020 to 2023). Some background on the complete study: A total of approximately 240 trial participants underwent TCR sequencing, of whom around 200 received two doses of AZD1222 and about 26 received two doses of the MenACWY control vaccine. Trial participants were enrolled by age into subgroups of 18-55, 56-69 and 70-plus years, and approximately 150, 30 and 60 TCR-sequenced participants, respectively, were included in these subgroups.

The CDR3 regions of human TCRbeta chains were analyzed by immunosequencing. The original methods were these. TCRs in the repertoires were matched against a reference library of SARS-CoV-2-specific TCRs that had been generated with the MIRA antigen-specificity platform. Breadth meant the fraction of unique TCRs that were SARS-CoV-2-associated, whereas depth meant the fraction of total T cells that were SARS-CoV-2-associated. Using the MIRA data, each spike-specific TCR was mapped to the spike region that the TCR reacts to and placed in a CD4 or CD8 class. Log10-transformed breadth and depth values were compared by one-way ANOVA with Sidak's multiple comparisons tests. TCRdb retrieved this table from immuneACCESS and kept in-frame rearrangements only. Not all clones are present; in checked studies, unresolved V genes account for under half, and no reason is known for the remainder. V and J calls and clone size are copied from that table; D and trimming were computed from the DNA. A total of some 170,000 clones appear in this sample, just under 90% of them only once. In total, the top ten clones hold about 4.3% of the sample.

Its CDR3 holds 14 amino acids, cysteine through phenylalanine. Only the CDR3 DNA stays, 42 bases, in frame from base 1. The V end loses 6 bases and the J end loses 1 base, and a stretch of 12 bases separates them. From the germline V gene, CDR1 is MGHDK and CDR2 is SYGVNS. This specimen's time point label, interpreted: about 28 days (+/-7) after the second vaccine dose. The meaning of the sample's treatment or condition label: meningococcal conjugate vaccine given as trial control. The vaccinee samples were drawn from two UK trials, COV001 and COV002, one of which was a single-blind randomized controlled phase 2/3 trial testing AZD1222 (ChAdOx1 nCoV-19) in healthy adults. For TCRbeta chain sequencing, PBMC samples from trial participants were taken at day 0 and at day 28 after the second dose. What the authors observed across the whole study: Because no samples from the day 14 peak response were available, repertoires could be characterized only after the peak T cell response. The whole spike protein was spanned by vaccine-associated CD4 TCRs, and dominant responses were seen in regions 160-218 and 743-854. Conclusions about previously exposed vaccinees are limited because only six or seven AZD1222 recipients were SARS-CoV-2 seropositive at baseline. Participants were mostly white British, with more females than males. The authors suggested clonal diversity may have been underestimated. Reportedly, almost half of the unique spike-specific TCRs recognized epitopes lying outside the regions that are mutated in the B.1.351 and B.1.1.7 variants. The 56-69-year group was small, and its depth increase did not reach significance, likely because of low power. A significant rise in spike-specific TCR breadth and depth was observed after two AZD1222 doses relative to day 0 and relative to MenACWY recipients.

This clone was observed a single time. There is no known antigen for this receptor. Nothing much larger sits one base from this clone, and base qualities are not available. The chain is encoded by TRBV25-1 joined to TRBJ2-5, and perhaps TRBD1 as D gene, on 6 matching bases. The TCR comes from an adult who received the MenACWY meningococcal vaccine as a control. The input for sequencing was peripheral blood, taken 28 days after the second dose of the MenACWY control vaccine. The DNA reads as follows: TGTGCCAGCAGGAGACAGGCGATCCAAGAGACCCAGTACTTC. It codes for CASRRQAIQETQYF.